This T cell receptor (beta chain) was identified during a study of T cells in Graves' hyperthyroidism and ophthalmopathy. The study excluded patients with uncontrolled infection, other autoimmune disease, pregnancy or lactation. Amplified TCR beta CDR3 regions came from RNA transcripts. In the first-round RT-PCR of the TCR CDR3, the HTBI primer set was used. TCRdb recomputed calls from the multiplex PCR reads with MiXCR, one row per CDR3 protein. The sample lists 450,000 to 700,000 distinct CDR3 sequences, 40% to 55% occurring once. This clonotype has at least ten counts. What it recognizes is unknown. Overall study findings and caveats: The model forecast ophthalmopathy, anticipating it by a median approximately 6 months before onset. A model built on 13 V-J features separated ophthalmopathy from stable hyperthyroidism. Most clonotypes expanded in the thyroid (above 0.001) were also present in blood.

The TCR originated in an adult woman with Graves' disease, either hyperthyroidism or ophthalmopathy (not recorded which). The sample comprised peripheral blood or thyroid tissue (not recorded which).

CDR3 nucleotide sequence: TGTGCCAGCATCCGACAGGCCAACTCTGGAAACACCATATATTTT. Translated: CASIRQANSGNTIYF. The rearrangement joins TRBV7-2 to TRBJ1-3; possible D gene TRBD1, 6 bases. V was shortened by 7 bases and J by 0 bases, with 13 bases between the two germline ends. The CDR3 loop spans 15 amino acids. CDR1 SGHTA and CDR2 FQGNSA come from the germline V gene.